This T cell receptor (beta chain) was sequenced in a study of metastatic and nonmetastatic thyroid tumors. Study summary: From malignant and benign thyroid patients, repertoires in blood and in tumor or nodule tissue were compared.

MiXCR was used by TCRdb to re-call the PCR reads. The sample holds about 15,000 clones, roughly 25% seen once. By share of the sample, this clone is medium-sized. Its antigen is not identified. Germline CDR1 MNHNS, CDR2 SASEGT. Trimming removed 7 bases from V and 5 bases from J; junction bases left unmatched: 14. The CDR3 is 17 amino acids. Patients underwent thyroid surgery, and none had received any treatment before it. General observations from the study: Malignant thyroid tumors reportedly had TCR beta diversity that was significantly higher than in benign nodules, in blood and tumor.

The TCR sequence derives from a male donor with papillary thyroid cancer or a benign thyroid nodule (not recorded which). Some clones in this sample may be carry-over from other donors' samples. The sequenced sample was blood. The J gene is TRBJ2-2, the V gene TRBV6-1; 9 bases align to TRBD2. In DNA form, the CDR3 reads TGTGCCAGCACCCTCTCGCGGGCTAGCGGGATAACCGGGGAGCTGTTTTTT. Its translation is CASTLSRASGITGELFF.